A single sample is the source of the 16 T cell receptor beta chains below, sequenced in a study of neurological immune-mediated disorders. Time point given: technical triplicate 1. TCRdb used MiXCR to reprocess the 5' RACE reads, holding one entry per CDR3 protein. The sample lists 30,000 to 40,000 distinct CDR3 sequences, 11% occurring once. The source material was PBMCs. These receptor sequences come from a man aged 60 to 75 with HTLV-1-associated myelopathy (HAM/TSP).

V and J are TRBV11-3 and TRBJ2-1, with 12 bases that match TRBD2. The CDR3 is made up of 15 amino acids. Germline CDR1 and CDR2: SGHNT and YENEEA. The ends lost 5 bases at V and 5 bases at J; junction bases unmatched: 4. The DNA of the CDR3 is TGTGCCAGCAGCCCCGGACTAGCGGGACACAATGAGCAGTTCTTC. Protein product: CASSPGLAGHNEQFF.

This clonotype was found once. It may be a read error: a sequence one base away is much more abundant. This chain joins TRBV6-5 and TRBJ2-1, with TRBD2 as a possible D gene (5 bases). The ends were cut back, 5 bases at V and 8 bases at J, with 22 bases in the middle. The germline CDR1 and CDR2 sequences are MNHEY and SVGAGI. The CDR3 consists of 16 residues. CDR3 region: CASSATRASRKDEQFF. In DNA, the CDR3 is TGTGCCAGCAGTGCCACACGGGCTAGCAGGAAGGATGAGCAGTTCTTC.

This clonotype came up many times. J is TRBJ1-1 and V is TRBV2; D unclear. This CDR3 has 14 amino acids. The V end was cut by 3 bases, the J end by 0 bases, with 8 bases between. CDR1 is SNHLY, CDR2 FYNNEI, per germline. The DNA for the CDR3 is TGTGCCAGCAGTGATACGGGTTTGAACACTGAAGCTTTCTTT. Its protein is CASSDTGLNTEAFF.

The table lists this clonotype with many counts. The rearrangement uses TRBV20-1 and TRBJ1-5; tentative D call: TRBD1 (5 bases). Germline V gives CDR1 DFQATT, CDR2 SNEGSKA (reference sequence). The V gene lost 4 bases and the J gene lost 1 base, with 8 bases spanning the gap. The length of the CDR3 is 13 residues. The CDR3 DNA sequence: TGCAGTGCTACTCGACAGAGCAATCAGCCCCAGCATTTT. Amino acids: CSATRQSNQPQHF.

The table lists this clonotype with many counts. The V and J genes are TRBV5-1 and TRBJ1-6; weak D call: TRBD1 (5 bases). Germline CDR1 SGHRS, CDR2 YFSETQ. The CDR3 totals 16 residues. Trimming stripped 2 bases from V and 5 bases from J, with 14 bases between. Here the CDR3 reads CASSFTGTANNSPLHF. CDR3 sequence (DNA): TGCGCCAGCAGCTTTACCGGGACTGCAAATAATTCACCCCTCCACTTT.

This clonotype has ten or more counts. The chain has TRBV29-1 and TRBJ2-7; TRBD1 matches 10 bases. This CDR3 comprises 14 residues. From germline, CDR1 is SQVTM and CDR2 ANQGSEA. Unmatched junction bases numbered 9, after V lost 7 bases and J lost 3 bases. In DNA form, the CDR3 reads TGCAGCGCTCGACAGACAGGGGGCCGCTACGAGCAGTACTTC. Residues: CSARQTGGRYEQYF.

The chain recombines TRBV11-3 with TRBJ2-1, with TRBD2 matching over 10 bases. Germline V gives CDR1 SGHNT, CDR2 YENEEA. V dropped 8 bases and J dropped 1; count of bases not matched to a gene: 14. There are 18 residues in the CDR3. The CDR3 nucleotides read TGTGCCAGCCTCCAGCGGGAGGGGTGGGTGGGGTCCTACAATGAGCAGTTCTTC. Amino acids: CASLQREGWVGSYNEQFF. The variable domain in full, completed from reference TRBV11-3 and TRBJ2-1, reads EAGVVQSPRYKIIEKKQPVAFWCNPISGHNTLYWYLQNLGQGPELLIRYENEEAVDDSQLPKDRFSAERLKGVDSTLKIQPAELGDSAVYLCASLQREGWVGSYNEQFFGPGTRLTVL.

This clonotype has ten or more counts. The rearrangement uses TRBV7-9 and TRBJ2-7; 9 bases match TRBD1. CDR3 size: 13 residues. Germline CDR1 reads SEHNR; CDR2 reads FQNEAQ (reference sequence). The ends lost 10 bases at V and 4 bases at J; junction bases unmatched: 8. CDR3 region: CATQPGQGYEQYF. The DNA of the CDR3 is TGTGCCACCCAACCGGGACAGGGTTACGAGCAGTACTTC.

This clonotype has at least ten counts. This sequence joins TRBV20-1 and TRBJ1-5; D possibly corresponds to TRBD1 (6 bases). The CDR3 has 15 residues. Germline V CDR1 and CDR2: DFQATT, SNEGSKA (reference sequence). Trimming took 6 bases from V and 3 from J, leaving 18 bases between them. The CDR3 nucleotides read TGCAGTGCAAAGAACCAGGGGTCGACCAATCAGCCCCAGCATTTT. Amino acids: CSAKNQGSTNQPQHF.

There are many counts of this clonotype. The chain joins TRBV5-1 to TRBJ2-3, with 14 nucleotides matching TRBD2. The V gene end was trimmed by 1 base and the J gene end by 4 bases; junction bases not matched to a gene: 11. The germline CDR1 and CDR2 sequences are SGHRS and YFSETQ. CDR3 length: 19 residues. CDR3 coding DNA: TGCGCCAGCAGCTTGACGGGGGGACTAGCGGGAGCGCGGGCAGATACGCAGTATTTT. It yields the protein CASSLTGGLAGARADTQYF.

This clonotype was counted ten times or more. The chain joins TRBV5-1 to TRBJ2-5; 8 nucleotides align to TRBD1. Germline V gene lookup returns CDR1 SGHRS and CDR2 YFSETQ. Trimming removed 4 bases from V and 5 bases from J; junction bases left unmatched: 16. CDR3 length: 17 residues. The CDR3 DNA reads as TGCGCCAGCAGCCTTGGTACGGGAGACAGGGGCTGGGAGACCCAGTACTTC. Protein: CASSLGTGDRGWETQYF.

There are many counts of this clonotype. The rearrangement joins TRBV3-1 to TRBJ2-2; D gene ambiguous. This CDR3 contains 12 residues. V lost 3 bases and J lost 7, with 6 bases in between. Germline CDR1 is LGHDT and CDR2 is YNNKEL (reference sequence). The CDR3 loop is CASSQGIGELFF. The CDR3 nucleotides read TGTGCCAGCAGCCAGGGGATCGGGGAGCTGTTTTTT.

In the case of this clonotype: At one boundary the junction diverges from the germline segment, which might be a read error. The rearrangement links TRBV10-3 to TRBJ2-7, with D maybe TRBD1 (7 bases). Germline V gene sequence: CDR1 ENHRY, CDR2 SYGVKD. The CDR3 has 13 residues. The CDR3 sequence: CTISVTGTQEQYF. The CDR3 DNA is TGTACCATCAGTGTGACAGGGACTCAAGAGCAGTACTTC.

This clonotype was picked up many times. The chain employs TRBV29-1 and TRBJ2-7; D tentatively fits TRBD1 or TRBD2 (6 bases each). V shed 0 bases and J shed 6 bases, with 15 bases lying between them. Germline values: CDR1 SQVTM, CDR2 ANQGSEA. The CDR3 totals 14 residues. CDR3 residues: CSVEDLGGRAEQYF. The DNA for the CDR3 is TGCAGCGTTGAAGATTTGGGGGGCCGGGCCGAGCAGTACTTC.

This clonotype was seen at least ten times. This chain connects TRBV20-1 to TRBJ2-1; a weak D match, TRBD2 (6 bases). The V end was cut by 6 bases, the J end by 2 bases, with 23 bases between. This CDR3 contains 17 residues. The germline gives CDR1 DFQATT, CDR2 SNEGSKA (reference sequence). CDR3 sequence: CSADLRAGGSPYNEQFF. In nucleotides, the CDR3 is TGCAGTGCGGACTTGCGAGCGGGCGGCTCCCCCTACAATGAGCAGTTCTTC.

This clonotype was recorded many times. The chain is built from TRBV20-1 and TRBJ1-6, with TRBD1 identical over 7 bases. This CDR3 is built from 14 residues. V dropped 6 bases and J dropped 9; count of bases not matched to a gene: 11. Per germline, CDR1 DFQATT and CDR2 SNEGSKA (reference sequence). CDR3 bases: TGCAGTGCCAGATTACAGGGGATGCCTTCACCCCTCCACTTT. Translated: CSARLQGMPSPLHF.